A single count supports the clone carrying this TCR beta chain. Patients of the Seattle cohort, enrolled during active infection, were followed longitudinally. These data originate in a study of blood T cell repertoires in COVID-19. Study-level information: PBMCs, B-cell-depleted T cells, or T cells provided the cDNA or gDNA that made up the material.

The CDR3 consists of 18 residues. Trimming took 0 bases from V and 6 from J, leaving 21 bases between them. Per the germline V gene, CDR1 is MRHNA and CDR2 is SNTAGT. Study processing details: The assay estimated nucleated cells by amplifying reference gene primers. Produced via immunoSEQ multiplex PCR; TCRdb's table is partial and in-frame only. V and J calls and clone size come straight from that table; D and trimming were deduced from the DNA. This sample carries some 200,000 clones, roughly 85% of them seen once, and the ten largest clones take more than 2%. What was sequenced was peripheral blood. The J gene is TRBJ2-1, the V gene TRBV6-4; D unresolved. The clonotype originates from a woman in her seventies with COVID-19, enrolled during active disease. The CDR3 DNA sequence: TGTGCCAGCAGTGACTCCCTTGCGCGGTGCCGCCAATGCAATGAGCAGTTCTTC. Translating it yields CASSDSLARCRQCNEQFF.